These 15 T cell receptor beta chains came from one sample sequenced in a study of glioma-infiltrating T cells. The iRepertoire nested amplicon-rescue multiplex PCR amplified TCR alpha and beta CDR3s from RNA. TCRdb independently ran MiXCR on the multiplex PCR reads; one entry per CDR3 protein. The sample yields approximately 400,000 distinct CDR3 sequences, roughly two fifths seen once. The sample taken for sequencing was glioma tissue, nonneoplastic brain tissue, or PBMCs (not recorded which). These receptors all come from a human donor with low-grade glioma or glioblastoma, undergoing nonglioma brain surgery, or in good health (not recorded which).

The chain has TRBV7-9 and TRBJ1-1, with no clear D. V lost 3 bases and J lost 5, with 13 bases in between. The CDR3 spans 14 residues. CDR1 and CDR2 (germline): SEHNR, FQNEAQ (reference sequence). For the CDR3, the DNA is TGTGCCAGCAGCTTTTCAACGCCTGGGACTGAAGCTTTCTTT. Encoded protein: CASSFSTPGTEAFF.

This clonotype was observed once. With a much larger clone just one base away, this may be a read error. The genes are TRBV15 and TRBJ2-7; 9 bases align to TRBD2. From germline, CDR1 is LNHNV and CDR2 YYDKDF (reference sequence). The CDR3 is 16 amino acids. CDR3 amino acids: CSTSRDLSSGAYEQYF. CDR3 DNA: TGTTCCACCAGCAGAGATCTGTCTAGCGGGGCCTACGAGCAGTACTTC.

This rearrangement joins TRBV15 to TRBJ2-3; 7 nucleotides agree with TRBD1. V shed 5 bases, J shed 1 base, and the junction held 3 bases outside the gene matches. The CDR3 loop spans 14 amino acids. CDR1 is LNHNV and CDR2 is YYDKDF in the germline V gene (reference sequence). The CDR3 reads CATSLDRGTDTQYF. The CDR3 DNA reads as TGTGCCACCAGCCTTGACAGGGGCACAGATACGCAGTATTTT.

The chain links TRBV20-1 to TRBJ2-7; D ambiguous. The V end lost 3 bases, the J end lost 5 bases, and 8 bases lay between the germline ends. The CDR3 has 11 amino acids. Germline V gene lookup returns CDR1 DFQATT and CDR2 SNEGSKA (reference sequence). The CDR3 coding sequence is TGCAGTGCTAGTACCGCCAACGAGCAGTACTTC. The encoded protein is CSASTANEQYF.

This clonotype has a handful of counts. V gene TRBV6-1 combines with J gene TRBJ1-2; D call uncertain. V was clipped by 1 base and J by 10 bases, with 13 bases between them. The CDR3 loop spans 13 amino acids. Germline V gives CDR1 MNHNS, CDR2 SASEGT. The CDR3 DNA follows: TGTGCCAGCAGTGAAGGGGGTACAGTGGCCTACACCTTC. Translating it yields CASSEGGTVAYTF.

This clonotype appeared a few times. This chain joins TRBV6-1 and TRBJ1-5; no reliable D call. The V end lost 7 bases, the J end lost 6 bases, and 16 bases lay between the germline ends. Looked up from germline, CDR1 is MNHNS and CDR2 is SASEGT. The CDR3 consists of 14 residues. The CDR3 here is CASNPGRISQPQHF. The DNA of the CDR3 is TGTGCCAGCAACCCTGGAAGGATTAGTCAGCCCCAGCATTTT.

This clonotype has more than one count but fewer than ten. The chain combines TRBV20-1 with TRBJ2-5; D perhaps matches TRBD1 (5 bases). Germline V lookup: CDR1 DFQATT, CDR2 SNEGSKA (reference sequence). Trimming took off 2 bases at V and 3 bases at J, with 10 bases between the two ends. The CDR3 totals 13 residues. For the CDR3, the DNA is TGCAGTGCTAGATCAGGACACAAAGAGACCCAGTACTTC. Protein: CSARSGHKETQYF.

This rearrangement joins TRBV11-2 to TRBJ1-1; the D gene is possibly TRBD1 (5 bases). With 5 bases removed from V and 11 bases from J, the gap between germline ends came to 21 bases. Per the germline V gene, CDR1 is SGHAT and CDR2 is FQNNGV. The length of the CDR3 is 14 residues. CDR3 residues: CASSLGTGWVGAFF. Here the CDR3 DNA reads TGTGCCAGCAGCCTAGGGACGGGCTGGGTGGGTGCTTTCTTT.

This clonotype was observed a few times. V gene TRBV7-9 combines with J gene TRBJ1-2, with D possibly TRBD1 on 5 matching bases. Trimming stripped 4 bases from V and 4 bases from J, with 34 bases between. The CDR3 spans 21 residues. Germline loops: CDR1 SEHNR, CDR2 FQNEAQ (reference sequence). The CDR3 DNA reads as TGTGCCAGCAGCTCCCTAAAGGGGCAGGCGTACGTCCGGAGAGGGCGCTATGGCTACACCTTC. Translating it yields CASSSLKGQAYVRRGRYGYTF.

This clonotype was seen at least ten times. This rearrangement joins TRBV20-1 to TRBJ2-4, with D uncertain. There are 15 residues in the CDR3. The germline V gene encodes CDR1 DFQATT and CDR2 SNEGSKA (reference sequence). The germline V and J ends were trimmed by 8 bases and 0 bases, with 17 bases remaining between them. CDR3 protein: CSTAIPGLAKNIQYF. CDR3 nucleotide sequence: TGCAGTACCGCTATTCCAGGTTTAGCCAAAAACATTCAGTACTTC.

The table lists this clonotype with a count of one. The chain uses TRBV5-1 and TRBJ2-7, with D tentatively TRBD2 (5 bases). V lost 4 bases, J lost 7 bases, and 9 bases lay in between. The length of the CDR3 is 11 residues. Germline values: CDR1 SGHRS, CDR2 YFSETQ. CDR3 in amino acids: CASSQLGEQYF. CDR3 DNA: TGCGCCAGCAGCCAACTAGGAGAGCAGTACTTC.

To note about this clonotype: Just one base apart from a much larger clone, this may be a read error. The chain employs TRBV4-1 and TRBJ2-1, with D possibly called TRBD1 or TRBD2 (5 bases each). Germline V lookup: CDR1 MGHRA, CDR2 YSYEKL. The CDR3 consists of 12 residues. The CDR3 region is CASSQGGNERFF. Written as DNA, the CDR3 is TGCGCCAGCAGCCAAGGGGGGAATGAGCGGTTCTTC.

The V gene is TRBV20-1, the J gene TRBJ2-7; D unclear. Trimming removed 5 bases at V and 6 bases at J, with 11 bases between. Germline CDR1 DFQATT, CDR2 SNEGSKA (reference sequence). The length of the CDR3 is 11 residues. As DNA, the CDR3 is TGCAGTGCTCAGTTCCCGGCCGAGCAGTACTTC. Protein: CSAQFPAEQYF.

This clonotype occurred a few times. This sequence joins TRBV4-3 and TRBJ2-3; D may be TRBD2 (5 bases). This CDR3 spans 16 amino acids. Germline V gene data show CDR1 as LGHNA and CDR2 as YSLEER. Trimming took off 2 bases at V and 0 bases at J, with 12 bases between the two ends. CDR3 sequence: CASSQRGLTSTDTQYF. The CDR3 bases are TGCGCCAGCAGCCAAAGAGGGTTGACGAGCACAGATACGCAGTATTTT.

The rearrangement links TRBV5-4 to TRBJ2-3, with 7 bases that match TRBD1. The CDR3 runs to 13 residues. Germline values: CDR1 SGHNT, CDR2 YYREEE (reference sequence). The J segment lost 9 bases and the V segment lost 1 base, leaving 5 bases of the junction unmatched. The CDR3 DNA reads as TGTGCCAGCAGCTTGTCAGGGGGTAAAACGCAGTATTTT. Residues: CASSLSGGKTQYF.